This record covers a single T cell receptor (beta chain). Its target is not known. Germline V CDR1 and CDR2: KGHSH, LQKENI. V lost 0 bases, J lost 6 bases, and 15 bases lay in between. This CDR3 comprises 15 residues. This specimen belongs to a study of beta chain features in type 1 diabetes. Investigators reverse transcribed all isolated RNA, so they sequenced expressed TCRB transcripts. This table comes from immunoSEQ multiplex PCR, and its TCRdb copy is limited to in-frame clones, with some not included. The repertoire holds tens of thousands of clones, with roughly 31% as singletons. General study results and limits: Fewer insertions but more deletions were seen at VDJ junctions in type 1 diabetes patients. Type 1 diabetes patients had TCRB CDR3s that were shorter (moderately but significantly so) in all four CD4+ subsets.

Using CD45RO/CCR7/CD25/CD127/CD95/CD27, CD4+ naive, central memory, regulatory and stem cell-like memory cells were sorted. Sequenced input: stem cell memory CD4+ T cells from blood. This chain connects TRBV18 to TRBJ2-7; D is possibly TRBD2 (6 bases). This TCR was recovered from a woman under 30 in good health. CDR3 DNA sequence: TGTGCCAGCTCACCACCGGAGGGAGCACAGGCCGAGCAGTACTTC. It codes for CASSPPEGAQAEQYF.